These 28 T cell receptor beta chains were all obtained from the same sample, sequenced in a study of blood T cell repertoires in COVID-19. Assay: immunoSEQ multiplex PCR; the TCRdb copy retains only in-frame clones and omits some. The sample has about 430,000 clones, around nine tenths seen once. The sequenced material came from PBMCs or T cells enriched from blood (not recorded which). Receptors originate from a woman aged 25 to 45 with acute COVID-19.

The gene calls are TRBV9 and TRBJ1-6; possibly TRBD1 for D (5 bases). The CDR3 covers 16 residues. Germline V CDR1 and CDR2: SGDLS, YYNGEE. V lost 2 bases to trimming and J lost 7 bases, with 16 bases between them. The CDR3 DNA is TGTGCCAGCAGCGTTAATATAGGGGAGGGGAATTCACCCCTCCACTTT. As protein: CASSVNIGEGNSPLHF. Full variable domain (missing parts from reference TRBV9 and TRBJ1-6): DSGVTQTPKHLITATGQRVTLRCSPRSGDLSVYWYQQSLDQGLQFLIQYYNGEERAKGNILERFSAQQFPDLHSELNLSSLELGDSALYFCASSVNIGEGNSPLHFGNGTRLTVT.

The rearrangement uses TRBV19 and TRBJ1-4; no clear D. Trimming pared 5 bases from V and 4 bases from J, leaving 5 bases between. Germline assignment: CDR1 LNHDA and CDR2 SQIVND (reference sequence). The CDR3 extends over 12 amino acids. The CDR3 sequence is CASSSFNEKLFF. CDR3 nucleotide sequence: TGTGCCAGTAGTTCTTTTAATGAAAAACTGTTTTTT.

V gene TRBV5-5 combines with J gene TRBJ2-4, with D possibly TRBD2 on 6 matching bases. Germline loops: CDR1 SGHKS, CDR2 YYEKEE (reference sequence). Trimming left V 4 bases short and J 0 bases short, with 14 bases between. The CDR3 totals 16 residues. Here the CDR3 DNA reads TGTGCCAGCAGCCCCGGGGGTTCCGGAGCCAAAAACATTCAGTACTTC. It is translated as CASSPGGSGAKNIQYF.

The V call is TRBV18, the J call TRBJ1-3; TRBD1 aligns across 10 bases. Germline V gene lookup returns CDR1 KGHSH and CDR2 LQKENI. The CDR3 has 14 amino acids. The J segment lost 10 bases and the V segment lost 0 bases, leaving 3 bases of the junction unmatched. CDR3 in amino acids: CASSPPGQGWTIYF. The CDR3 DNA sequence: TGTGCCAGCTCACCACCGGGACAGGGGTGGACCATATATTTT.

The chain employs TRBV10-3 and TRBJ2-3; 9 bases match TRBD2. The length of the CDR3 is 18 residues. The V gene end was trimmed by 7 bases and the J gene end by 0 bases; junction bases not matched to a gene: 14. In germline, CDR1 is ENHRY, CDR2 SYGVKD. CDR3 protein: CAINPFPTSGTSTDTQYF. CDR3 in DNA: TGTGCCATCAACCCATTTCCGACTAGCGGTACTAGCACAGATACGCAGTATTTT.

The V and J genes are TRBV21-1 and TRBJ2-3; TRBD1 is the table's D call and was not checked against the DNA. TRBV21-1 is tagged as a pseudogene. This CDR3 region has 15 residues. The CDR3 sequence: CASSTADRDTDTQYF. In DNA, the CDR3 is TGTGCCAGCAGCACGGCGGACAGGGACACAGATACGCAGTATTTT.

This clone was observed once. The chain couples TRBV28 to TRBJ1-1, with D uncertain. The CDR3 spans 16 residues. Germline assignment: CDR1 MDHEN and CDR2 SYDVKM. Trimming pared 1 base from V and 1 base from J, leaving 13 bases between. The CDR3 region has the DNA TGTGCCAGCAGTTTATCCTTAGCCCGAGCGAACACTGAAGCTTTCTTT. This encodes CASSLSLARANTEAFF.

V gene TRBV3-1 (or the pseudogene TRBV3-2) combines with J gene TRBJ2-1; TRBD1 might be the D (5 bases). V lost 4 bases, J lost 5 bases, and 18 bases lay in between. The CDR3 is made up of 16 amino acids. CDR1 and CDR2 (germline): LGHDT, YNNKEL (reference sequence). The CDR3 DNA follows: TGTGCCAGCAGCCTTCGCCGGACATCGGGCCACAATGAGCAGTTCTTC. Protein product: CASSLRRTSGHNEQFF.

Only one count was recorded for this clone. This sequence joins TRBV20-1 and TRBJ1-1, with D unresolved. Germline assignment: CDR1 DFQATT and CDR2 SNEGSKA (reference sequence). The length of the CDR3 is 15 residues. V was pared by 3 bases and J by 1 base, with 15 bases between. CDR3 bases: TGCAGTGCTAGTCGTCGAGGTTGGCCGAACACTGAAGCTTTCTTT. Its translation: CSASRRGWPNTEAFF.

The chain has TRBV7-9 and TRBJ2-6, with a tentative D call TRBD2 (6 bases). Trimming cost V 9 bases and J 2 bases, with 17 bases left between them. Germline CDR1 reads SEHNR; CDR2 reads FQNEAQ (reference sequence). This CDR3 region has 16 residues. The CDR3 loop reads CASNAPSGAGANVLTF. For the CDR3, the DNA is TGTGCCAGTAATGCTCCATCGGGAGCTGGGGCCAACGTCCTGACTTTC.

The genes are TRBV7-2 and TRBJ2-7, with 8 bases that match TRBD1. This CDR3 has 16 amino acids. The ends lost 1 base at V and 6 bases at J; junction bases unmatched: 11. CDR1 and CDR2 from the germline V gene are SGHTA and FQGNSA. CDR3 loop: CASSLDAKATGAEQYF. DNA for the CDR3: TGTGCCAGCAGCTTAGACGCGAAGGCGACAGGGGCCGAGCAGTACTTC.

This clone turned up a few times. This chain uses TRBV24-1 with TRBJ1-5; TRBD1 matches 8 bases. The ends lost 4 bases at V and 0 bases at J; junction bases unmatched: 4. The CDR3 has 16 residues. The V gene's germline CDR1 is KGHDR and CDR2 SFDVKD. This CDR3 reads CATSDLTGDSNQPQHF. The CDR3 coding sequence is TGTGCCACCAGTGACCTGACAGGGGATAGCAATCAGCCCCAGCATTTT.

This chain uses TRBV6-1 with TRBJ1-6, with D uncertain. With 2 bases removed from V and 7 bases from J, the gap between germline ends came to 6 bases. The CDR3 consists of 13 residues. CDR1 and CDR2 (germline): MNHNS, SASEGT. The CDR3 DNA reads TGTGCCAGCAGTGAATATCAGAATTCACCCCTCCACTTT. It translates to CASSEYQNSPLHF.

The chain recombines TRBV3-1 (or the pseudogene TRBV3-2) with TRBJ1-1; D perhaps matches TRBD1 (6 bases). CDR3 size: 17 residues. CDR1 and CDR2 from the germline V gene are LGHDT and YNNKEL (reference sequence). Between the trimmed V and J ends, which lost 2 bases and 4 bases, there was a span of 20 bases. CDR3: CASSQTKPGTKATEAFF. As DNA, the CDR3 is TGTGCCAGCAGCCAAACTAAACCCGGGACAAAGGCCACTGAAGCTTTCTTT.

The chain has TRBV10-3 and TRBJ2-7; 10 positions match TRBD1. The CDR3 consists of 15 residues. CDR1 is ENHRY and CDR2 is SYGVKD in the germline V gene. The V gene end was trimmed by 6 bases and the J gene end by 2 bases; junction bases not matched to a gene: 7. CDR3 in DNA: TGTGCCATCAGCGACAGGGGGCCACTTGCCTACGAGCAGTACTTC. Amino acids: CAISDRGPLAYEQYF.

This chain connects TRBV5-1 to TRBJ2-3; the match to TRBD1 covers 7 bases. The J segment lost 2 bases and the V segment lost 0 bases, leaving 6 bases of the junction unmatched. The CDR3 contains 16 residues. Germline V gene lookup returns CDR1 SGHRS and CDR2 YFSETQ. CDR3 in amino acids: CASSLGDRDPTDTQYF. The CDR3 coding sequence is TGCGCCAGCAGCTTGGGAGACAGGGACCCCACAGATACGCAGTATTTT.

A few counts support this clone. The chain couples TRBV7-3 to TRBJ2-7; the match to TRBD1 covers 9 bases. CDR1 is SGHTA and CDR2 is FQGTGA in the germline V gene. The CDR3 runs to 14 residues. V gave up 5 bases and J gave up 6 bases; unmatched junction bases: 8. In DNA form, the CDR3 reads TGTGCCAGCAGCCCATCGGGACAGGGATCCGAGCAGTACTTC. It encodes CASSPSGQGSEQYF.

This sequence joins TRBV18 and TRBJ2-7; 8 nucleotides match TRBD2. In germline, CDR1 is KGHSH, CDR2 LQKENI. The CDR3 runs to 13 residues. V trimming: 5 bases; J trimming: 7 bases; junction bases outside the gene matches: 7. CDR3 sequence (DNA): TGTGCCAGCTCATCCGGGGGGGCACGGGAGCAGTACTTC. It specifies CASSSGGAREQYF.

This chain links TRBV18 with TRBJ1-5; tentatively, D is TRBD1 (5 bases). Trimming removed 4 bases at V and 5 bases at J, with 9 bases between. Germline loops: CDR1 KGHSH, CDR2 LQKENI. The CDR3 has 13 residues. The CDR3 sequence is CASSQGMDQPQHF. In nucleotides, the CDR3 is TGTGCCAGCTCACAGGGGATGGATCAGCCCCAGCATTTT.

The gene calls are TRBV18 and TRBJ1-5; D remains ambiguous. Germline lookup yields CDR1 KGHSH and CDR2 LQKENI. Trimming removed 0 bases at V and 7 bases at J, with 13 bases between. This CDR3 is built from 15 residues. The CDR3 protein is CASSPPGGGGQPQHF. The CDR3 region has the DNA TGTGCCAGCTCACCACCGGGAGGAGGAGGGCAGCCCCAGCATTTT.

In its sample, this clone was seen once. This chain joins TRBV10-3 and TRBJ1-4; the D gene is possibly TRBD1 (6 bases). The CDR3 is 17 residues long. Germline-derived CDR1 and CDR2 are ENHRY and SYGVKD. V lost 4 bases, J lost 0 bases, and 15 bases lay in between. The CDR3 reads CAISGGPKQATNEKLFF. The CDR3 DNA sequence: TGTGCCATCAGTGGGGGGCCCAAACAGGCAACTAATGAAAAACTGTTTTTT.

The chain combines TRBV6-1 with TRBJ1-5; D is perhaps TRBD1 (6 bases). V was shortened by 2 bases and J by 5 bases, with 13 bases between the two germline ends. CDR1 MNHNS and CDR2 SASEGT come from the germline V gene. The CDR3 runs to 15 residues. This CDR3 is CASSESGVGYQPQHF. The CDR3 DNA is TGTGCCAGCAGTGAATCAGGGGTAGGCTATCAGCCCCAGCATTTT.

This clone was seen only a few times. The V gene is TRBV10-3, the J gene TRBJ2-1, with 8 positions matching TRBD2. V was pared by 6 bases and J by 8 bases, with 9 bases of the junction left unmatched. Germline lookup yields CDR1 ENHRY and CDR2 SYGVKD. CDR3 length equals 14 residues. Written as DNA, the CDR3 is TGTGCCATCAGACGCGGGGGGCCACGGGATGAGCAGTTCTTC. It specifies CAIRRGGPRDEQFF.

This chain links TRBV18 with TRBJ1-3, with 8 bases fitting TRBD1. The CDR3 is 18 amino acids. Germline trimming cut 3 bases from V and 0 bases from J; bases unmatched to any gene: 10. Germline V gene data show CDR1 as KGHSH and CDR2 as LQKENI. DNA for the CDR3: TGTGCCAGCTCACCCACGGTGGGACAGGCAAACTCTGGAAACACCATATATTTT. Residues: CASSPTVGQANSGNTIYF.

The chain uses TRBV30 and TRBJ1-4; D is unclear. There are 15 residues in the CDR3. Germline V lookup: CDR1 GTSNPN, CDR2 SVGIG (reference sequence). Trimming left V 3 bases short and J 0 bases short, with 11 bases between. The CDR3 loop is CAWSARLTTNEKLFF. The CDR3 DNA is TGTGCCTGGAGCGCCAGATTGACAACTAATGAAAAACTGTTTTTT.

This rearrangement joins TRBV19 to TRBJ2-2; TRBD1 matches 11 bases. This CDR3 is built from 16 residues. Looked up from germline, CDR1 is LNHDA and CDR2 is SQIVND (reference sequence). J gave up 4 bases and V 5 bases, and 6 bases lay outside the gene matches. The DNA for the CDR3 is TGTGCCAGTAGTGGGGGGACAGGGGGATTCACCGGGGAGCTGTTTTTT. Its protein product is CASSGGTGGFTGELFF.

V and J are TRBV5-5 and TRBJ2-2; unclear D gene. This CDR3 region has 15 residues. The V gene's germline CDR1 is SGHKS and CDR2 YYEKEE (reference sequence). V lost 0 bases and J lost 0, with 6 bases in between. The CDR3 DNA is TGTGCCAGCAGCTTGGACAGTGCGAACACCGGGGAGCTGTTTTTT. This gives the protein CASSLDSANTGELFF.

This clone appeared a few times. The chain joins TRBV2 to TRBJ2-7, with a tentative D call TRBD1 (5 bases). This CDR3 has 13 amino acids. Trimming removed 5 bases at V and 2 bases at J, with 10 bases between. Looked up from germline, CDR1 is SNHLY and CDR2 is FYNNEI. CDR3 coding DNA: TGTGCCAGCAGTCCCAGGGTTACCTACGAGCAGTACTTC. It codes for CASSPRVTYEQYF.